A single sample gave rise to the 11 T cell receptor beta chains below, sequenced in a study of blood T cell repertoires in COVID-19 (dated by TCRdb to the early 2020s). Library preparation employed the immunoSEQ multiplex PCR assay. TCRdb's version of the immuneACCESS table is confined to in-frame rearrangements and falls short of the full clone set. An unresolved V gene accounts for under half of the shortfall where checked; the remainder is of unknown origin. The sample table lists around 240,000 clones, 85% to 90% of them with a count of one. Just over 0.85% of the sample rests with the top ten. The sample taken for sequencing was PBMCs or T cells enriched from blood (not recorded which). The origin of the receptors is a man aged 45-65 years who had been exposed to COVID-19.

The V gene is TRBV7-2, the J gene TRBJ1-2; the D gene is possibly TRBD1 (5 bases). Germline V gives CDR1 SGHTA, CDR2 FQGNSA. The CDR3 length is 15 residues. V lost 5 bases and J lost 2, with 15 bases in between. CDR3 in amino acids: CASSLRGGENYGYTF. In nucleotides, the CDR3 is TGTGCCAGCAGCCTCCGCGGGGGTGAGAACTATGGCTACACCTTC.

This clone was detected once. The V gene is TRBV5-1, the J gene TRBJ2-1; no definite D call. The V and J ends lost 0 bases and 5 bases respectively, with 12 bases between them. The CDR3 sequence is 15 residues long. Looked up from germline, CDR1 is SGHRS and CDR2 is YFSETQ. The CDR3 loop is CASSLGVAPHNEQFF. As DNA, the CDR3 is TGCGCCAGCAGCTTGGGGGTAGCCCCTCACAATGAGCAGTTCTTC.

This clone was seen only once. The chain is built from TRBV19 and TRBJ1-2; TRBD1 might be the D (5 bases). V dropped 0 bases and J dropped 10 bases, with 9 bases sitting between them. CDR3 size: 12 residues. CDR1 is LNHDA, CDR2 SQIVND, per germline (reference sequence). The CDR3 sequence: CASSIDGGIYTF. CDR3 nucleotide sequence: TGTGCCAGTAGTATAGATGGGGGGATCTACACCTTC.

V and J are TRBV4-1 and TRBJ2-5; 9 positions agree with TRBD1. CDR1 and CDR2 from the germline V gene are MGHRA and YSYEKL. This CDR3 is 16 amino acids long. V dropped 0 bases and J dropped 5; count of bases not matched to a gene: 7. CDR3 coding DNA: TGCGCCAGCAGCCAAGACCCGGGACAGGGAAGGGAGACCCAGTACTTC. Translated, it gives CASSQDPGQGRETQYF.

Turning to this clone: At one end, the junction sequence differs from germline, possibly due to a read error. V usage is TRBV7-7 and J usage is TRBJ2-5; a weak D match, TRBD2 (7 bases). The CDR3 consists of 15 residues. CDR1 and CDR2 from the germline V gene are SSHAT and FNYEAQ (reference sequence). CDR3 bases: TGTGCTAGCAGCTTACAGAGGGGGGGCGGGGAGACCCAGTACTTC. Protein product: CASSLQRGGGETQYF.

This chain joins TRBV18 and TRBJ2-7, with a tentative D call TRBD1 (6 bases). V was pared by 1 base and J by 7 bases, with 17 bases between. CDR1 is KGHSH and CDR2 is LQKENI in the germline V gene. This CDR3 is 15 amino acids long. The CDR3 DNA sequence: TGTGCCAGCTCACCACGAATCAGGGGAAGAGGAGAGCAGTACGTC. It yields the protein CASSPRIRGRGEQYV.

The CDR3 DNA is TGTGCCAGCAGACGCGACAGGGTAGGTCTAGCGGGAGCATCCTACAATGAGCAGTTCTTC. Protein sequence: CASRRDRVGLAGASYNEQFF. The chain recombines TRBV7-8 with TRBJ2-1; 10 nucleotides line up with TRBD2. CDR3 length: 20 amino acids. The junction had 18 bases not matched to a gene; V was cut back by 6 bases and J by 1 base. CDR1 is SGHVS, CDR2 FQNEAQ, per germline.

This clone was observed once. The V and J genes are TRBV9 and TRBJ1-1, with D possibly TRBD1 on 5 matching bases. The germline V gene has CDR1 SGDLS and CDR2 YYNGEE. The CDR3 length is 14 residues. V lost 2 bases and J 8 bases, leaving 16 bases between the germline ends. The CDR3: CASSVGGSLAEAFF. The CDR3 DNA reads as TGTGCCAGCAGCGTGGGGGGATCCTTGGCGGAAGCTTTCTTT.

The chain uses TRBV7-9 and TRBJ2-3; the D gene is possibly TRBD1 (6 bases). The V gene's germline CDR1 is SEHNR and CDR2 FQNEAQ (reference sequence). The ends were cut back, 5 bases at V and 2 bases at J, with 11 bases in the middle. The CDR3 loop spans 14 amino acids. CDR3 sequence (DNA): TGTGCCAGCAGCATCGACAGGTTCACAGATACGCAGTATTTT. Its translation: CASSIDRFTDTQYF.

This clone was found once. This chain uses TRBV2 with TRBJ1-5; D unclear. The germline V gene encodes CDR1 SNHLY and CDR2 FYNNEI. The V end was cut by 1 base, the J end by 9 bases, with 13 bases between. This CDR3 has 14 amino acids. Here the CDR3 reads CASSEGTYRGPQHF. DNA of the CDR3: TGTGCCAGCAGTGAAGGTACTTACCGAGGGCCCCAGCATTTT.

The rearrangement joins TRBV15 to TRBJ1-1, with D perhaps TRBD1 (5 bases). Germline lookup yields CDR1 LNHNV and CDR2 YYDKDF (reference sequence). The CDR3 spans 15 residues. Trimming shortened V by 0 bases and J by 4 bases, and 12 bases separated the two germline ends. As DNA, the CDR3 is TGTGCCACCAGCAGAGATCGGGGGGTTGGCACTGAAGCTTTCTTT. This encodes CATSRDRGVGTEAFF.